The sequence of this TCR beta chain was determined in a study of shared clonotypes between healthy human individuals. Comments on this clone: The antigen remains unidentified.

The table came from immunoSEQ multiplex PCR; TCRdb's copy has only in-frame clones and leaves some out. Here the sample spans around 2,000,000 clones, less than 95% being singletons. Study conclusions and caveats: Clonotype sharing among donors was thought likely to change with sequencing depth. Generally, estimated richness proved larger in naive subsets than it did in memory subsets.

This CDR3 has 15 residues. Germline V gene data show CDR1 as ENHRY and CDR2 as SYGVKD. The J segment lost 2 bases and the V segment lost 10 bases, leaving 8 bases of the junction unmatched. Selected positively for CCR7 and CD45RO-negative, naive CD8 cells excluded terminally differentiated effector memory CD45RA+ cells. This TCR was recovered from a man between 18 and 29 years old in good health. J is TRBJ2-3 and V is TRBV10-3; TRBD2 agrees at 11 bases. Sequenced material: naive CD8+ T cells sorted from blood. In DNA, the CDR3 is TGTGCCACTGCAGGGACTAGCGGACCCACAGATACGCAGTATTTT. This sequence encodes CATAGTSGPTDTQYF.